These T cell receptor beta chains were read from a single sample in a study of T cells in Graves' hyperthyroidism and ophthalmopathy. Via MiXCR, TCRdb re-called the multiplex PCR reads, giving one row per CDR3 protein. Of approximately 870,000 distinct CDR3 sequences in the sample, 35% to 45% were seen once. Sequencing was done on a sample of blood. All receptors derive from a young man with Graves' hyperthyroidism. Each CDR3 is given with its conserved first and last residue. D genes are given only for firm matches. Part of the rows lack a size; the others show once, few, many or a class for expanded clones.

>.|14|TRBJ2-5|TRBV19|few
TGTGCCAGTAGTCTGACTCAAGCCCAAGAGACCCAGTACTTC
CASSLTQAQETQYF
>.|11|TRBJ1-2|TRBV7-8|many
TGTGCCAGCAGCCCAGGACACCTGGAAACCTTC
CASSPGHLETF
>.|14|TRBJ2-1|TRBV24-1|.
TGTGCCACCAGTAGTTCCCGGGCCTCCAATGAGCAGTTCTTC
CATSSSRASNEQFF
>TRBD2|12|TRBJ2-7|TRBV20-1|many
TGCAGTGCCGGGGGGGCGGCCTACGAGCAGTACTTC
CSAGGAAYEQYF
>.|15|TRBJ2-7|TRBV19|few
TGTGCCAGTAGTATAGCGGTTTCCAGTACCTACGAGCAGTACTTC
CASSIAVSSTYEQYF
>.|15|TRBJ1-2|TRBV2|many
TGTGCCAGCAGTAGGCCAGGTCGGTTCACGGCTGGCTACACCTTC
CASSRPGRFTAGYTF
>.|12|TRBJ2-7|TRBV5-6|many
TGTGCCAGCAGCCTGAGAACCTACGAGCAGTACTTC
CASSLRTYEQYF
>.|15|TRBJ1-3|TRBV20-1|few
TGCAGTGCCCCAGGACGGGGCTTCGGTGGAAACACCATATATTTT
CSAPGRGFGGNTIYF
>.|14|TRBJ1-1|TRBV12-3/TRBV12-4|.
TGTGCCAGCAATACCTACTCGATGAACACCGAAGCTTTCTTT
CASNTYSMNTEAFF
>.|13|TRBJ1-5|TRBV14|many
TGTGCCAGCAGCCAGGGGTGGAGGGAGCCCCAGCATTTT
CASSQGWREPQHF
>.|17|TRBJ1-6|TRBV2|.
TGTGCCAGCAATAACCCCGGAGGAGGACTTAATAATTCACCCCTCCACTTT
CASNNPGGGLNNSPLHF
>TRBD2|14|TRBJ2-5|TRBV20-1|many
TGCAGTGTCTCGGCGGGAGGGCCCTCGGAGACCCAGTACTTC
CSVSAGGPSETQYF
>TRBD2|17|TRBJ2-5|TRBV10-3|few
TGTGCCAGCAGCCCACCAAAAGGGAGCGGGAGGTTGGAGACCCAGTACTTC
CASSPPKGSGRLETQYF
>TRBD2|15|TRBJ2-2|TRBV7-3|.
TGTGCCAGCAGTGAGCGGGGGGTCTACACCGGGGAGCTGTTTTTT
CASSERGVYTGELFF
>.|13|TRBJ2-2|TRBV15|.
TGTGCCACCAGCAGGAAGGGAGCCGGGGGGCTGTTTTTT
CATSRKGAGGLFF
>TRBD2|13|TRBJ2-2|TRBV7-2|.
TGTGCCAGCAGCTCGCAACTAGCGGGGGGGCTGTTTTTT
CASSSQLAGGLFF
>.|15|TRBJ1-1|TRBV4-2|many
TGTGCCAGCAGCCAAGGGGACACTCTGAACACTGAAGCTTTCTTT
CASSQGDTLNTEAFF
>TRBD1|15|TRBJ1-1|TRBV29-1|few
TGCAGCTACCTCCCCCTTACAGGGGGCAGGACTGAAGCTTTCTTT
CSYLPLTGGRTEAFF
>.|14|TRBJ2-2|TRBV7-2|many
TGTGCCAGCAGCCGGACCCTTAACACCGGGGAGCTGTTTTTT
CASSRTLNTGELFF
>.|13|TRBJ2-5|TRBV10-3|.
TGTGCCATCGCCGGTGACTCCACCGAGACCCAGTACTTC
CAIAGDSTETQYF
>TRBD1|14|TRBJ1-2|TRBV7-9|many
TGTGCCAGCAGCTTGGGACAGAGAAGTTATGGCTACACCTTC
CASSLGQRSYGYTF
>TRBD2|16|TRBJ2-5|TRBV20-1|.
TGCAGTGCCAAGGGGAGCGGACTAGCGGACCAAGAGACCCAGTACTTC
CSAKGSGLADQETQYF
>.|14|TRBJ1-2|TRBV5-1|many
TGCGCCAGCAGCTTGGGGGTTACCAACTATGGCTACACCTTC
CASSLGVTNYGYTF
>.|15|TRBJ2-5|TRBV12-3/TRBV12-4|few
TGTGCCAGCAGTTTAAGCGGTCCCCACCAAGAGACCCAGTACTTC
CASSLSGPHQETQYF
>TRBD2|15|TRBJ2-5|TRBV29-1|.
TGCAGCGTTTGCTTCGGCGGGGGAGAAAAGGGGACCCAGTACTTC
CSVCFGGGEKGTQYF
>.|10|TRBJ1-2|TRBV10-3|.
TGTGCCATCACTGAATCAGGTTACACCTTC
CAITESGYTF
>.|14|TRBJ2-1|TRBV10-3|.
TGTGCCATCAGTGAGTCGACGAGGGCCGGTGAGCAGTTCTTC
CAISESTRAGEQFF
>TRBD1|15|TRBJ1-1|TRBV20-1|.
TGCAGTGCTAGAAATATGCAGGGGGGGAACACTGAAGCTTTCTTT
CSARNMQGGNTEAFF
>TRBD1|13|TRBJ1-1|TRBV29-1|many
TGCAGCGGACAGGGGTTCATGAACACTGAAGCTTTCTTT
CSGQGFMNTEAFF
>.|16|TRBJ2-5|TRBV4-1|.
TGCGCCAGCAGCCAAGCCGGCGGAGGGACTGTAGAGACCCAGTACTTC
CASSQAGGGTVETQYF
>.|13|TRBJ2-7|TRBV9|many
TGTGCCAGCAGCGTAGCCCCATCGGGAGAGCAGTACTTC
CASSVAPSGEQYF
>TRBD2|18|TRBJ2-2|TRBV7-2|few
TGTGCCAGCAGCTGGGGACTAGCGGGGGGGCGGAACACCGGGGAGCTGTTTTTT
CASSWGLAGGRNTGELFF
>.|18|TRBJ2-5|TRBV6-5|once
TGTGCCAGCAGTTACCCGGTCGAGGCCGTCTCCCTGCAAGAGACCCAGTACTTC
CASSYPVEAVSLQETQYF
>TRBD1|18|TRBJ2-6|TRBV10-3|.
TGTGCCACCTCGCTGGACAGGGTTGGAGGGTCTGGGGCCAACGTCCTGACTTTC
CATSLDRVGGSGANVLTF
>TRBD1|14|TRBJ2-5|TRBV24-1|.
TGTGCCACCAGTGACGAGACAGGGTCGGAGACCCAGTACTTC
CATSDETGSETQYF
>.|14|TRBJ2-5|TRBV5-4|few
TGTGCCAGCAGCTTGGCCGCAGAGGGAGGGACCCAGTACTTC
CASSLAAEGGTQYF
>.|15|TRBJ1-4|TRBV7-9|few
TGTGCCAGCAGCTTAGTCCCAGGGAAGAGTGAAAAACTGTTTTTT
CASSLVPGKSEKLFF
>.|15|TRBJ1-1|TRBV19|many
TGTGCCAGTAGCCAACAGGCCCTGGGAGGCACTGAAGCTTTCTTT
CASSQQALGGTEAFF
>.|15|TRBJ2-5|TRBV2|many
TGTGCCAGCAGAAACCAGGCAGGGAAACAAGAGACCCAGTACTTC
CASRNQAGKQETQYF
>.|12|TRBJ2-3|TRBV10-3|.
TGTGCCATCAGTGATAACACAGATACGCAGTATTTT
CAISDNTDTQYF
>.|17|TRBJ2-5|TRBV9|.
TGTGCCAGCAGCCCCACGGACCTGAAGGGGGGAAGGGAGACCCAGTACTTC
CASSPTDLKGGRETQYF
>.|12|TRBJ1-1|TRBV29-1|many
TGCAGCGTTGATCTCGCTGGGACTGAAGCTTTCTTT
CSVDLAGTEAFF
>.|15|TRBJ1-1|TRBV14|.
TGTGCCAGCAGCCAAGAGTTCCAGCCTAACACTGAAGCTTTCTTT
CASSQEFQPNTEAFF
>.|18|TRBJ1-3|TRBV7-3|.
TGTGCCAGCAGCTTATTCCCCGGTGGGACATCCTCTGGAAACACCATATATTTT
CASSLFPGGTSSGNTIYF